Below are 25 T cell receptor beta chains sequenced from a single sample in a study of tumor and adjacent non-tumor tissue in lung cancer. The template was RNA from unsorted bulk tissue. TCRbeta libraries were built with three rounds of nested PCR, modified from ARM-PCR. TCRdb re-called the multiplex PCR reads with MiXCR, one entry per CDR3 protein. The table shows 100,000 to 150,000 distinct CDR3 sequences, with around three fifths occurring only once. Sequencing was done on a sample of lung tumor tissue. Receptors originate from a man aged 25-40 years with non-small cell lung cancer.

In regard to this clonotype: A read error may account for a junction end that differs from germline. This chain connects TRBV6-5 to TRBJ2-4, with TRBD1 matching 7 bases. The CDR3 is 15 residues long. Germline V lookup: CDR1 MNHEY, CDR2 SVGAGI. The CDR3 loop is CTSSYGTAGEGIQYF. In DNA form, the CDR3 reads TGTACCAGCAGTTATGGGACAGCTGGAGAGGGCATTCAGTACTTC.

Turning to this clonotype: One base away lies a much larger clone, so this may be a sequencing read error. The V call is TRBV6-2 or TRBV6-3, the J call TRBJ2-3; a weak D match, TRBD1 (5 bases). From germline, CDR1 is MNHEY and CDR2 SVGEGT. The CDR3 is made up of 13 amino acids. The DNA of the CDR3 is TGTGCCGGCAGGGTATTGGACACAGATACGCAGTATTTT. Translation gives CAGRVLDTDTQYF.

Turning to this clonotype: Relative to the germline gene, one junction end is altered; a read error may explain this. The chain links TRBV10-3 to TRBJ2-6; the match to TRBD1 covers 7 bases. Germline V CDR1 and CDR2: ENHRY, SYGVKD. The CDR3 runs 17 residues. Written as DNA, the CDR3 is TGTGCCATCAGTGCTCCGGGACAGTACTCTGGGGCCAACGTCCTAACTTTC. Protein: CAISAPGQYSGANVLTF.

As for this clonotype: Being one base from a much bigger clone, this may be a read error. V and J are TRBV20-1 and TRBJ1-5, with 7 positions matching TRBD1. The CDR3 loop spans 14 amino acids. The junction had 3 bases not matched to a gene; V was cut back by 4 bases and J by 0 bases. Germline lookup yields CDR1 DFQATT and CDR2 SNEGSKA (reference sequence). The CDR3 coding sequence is TGCAGTGCTAAGGGACAGATTAGCAATCAGCCCCAGCATTTT. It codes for CSAKGQISNQPQHF.

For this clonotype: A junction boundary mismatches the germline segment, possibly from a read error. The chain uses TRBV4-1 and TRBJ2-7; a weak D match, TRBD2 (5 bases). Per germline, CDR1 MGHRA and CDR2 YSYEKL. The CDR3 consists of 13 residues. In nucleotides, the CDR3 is TGCGCCTGCAGCCAAGATTTTCTAGCCGAGCAGCACTTC. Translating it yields CACSQDFLAEQHF.

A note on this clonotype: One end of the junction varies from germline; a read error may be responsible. DNA of the CDR3: TGTGCCAGCAGCTCAACTAGCATGGCCGCAGATACACAGTATTTT. Its protein product is CASSSTSMAADTQYF. This chain connects TRBV11-3 to TRBJ2-3; TRBD2 is a possible D gene (6 bases). This CDR3 spans 15 amino acids. Looked up from germline, CDR1 is SGHNT and CDR2 is YENEEA.

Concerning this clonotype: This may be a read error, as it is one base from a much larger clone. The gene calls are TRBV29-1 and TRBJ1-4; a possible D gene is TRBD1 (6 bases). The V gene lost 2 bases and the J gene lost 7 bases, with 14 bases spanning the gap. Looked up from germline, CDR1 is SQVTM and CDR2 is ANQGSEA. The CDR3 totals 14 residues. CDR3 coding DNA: TGCAGCGTTGAAATCCCCCAGGGGAGTGAAAAACTGTTTTTT. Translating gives CSVEIPQGSEKLFF.

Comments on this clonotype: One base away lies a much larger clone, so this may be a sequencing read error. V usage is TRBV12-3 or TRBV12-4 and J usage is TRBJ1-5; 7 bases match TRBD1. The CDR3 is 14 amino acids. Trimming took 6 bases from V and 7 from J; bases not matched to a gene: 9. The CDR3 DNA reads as TGTGCCAGCAGACCGGGACAGAGAGGGCAGCCCCAGCATTTT. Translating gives CASRPGQRGQPQHF.

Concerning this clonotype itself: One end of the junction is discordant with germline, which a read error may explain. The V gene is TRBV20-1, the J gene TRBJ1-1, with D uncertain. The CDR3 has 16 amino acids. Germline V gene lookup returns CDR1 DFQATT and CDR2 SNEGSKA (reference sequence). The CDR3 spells CSAKDAGPGGYTDAFF. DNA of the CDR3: TGCAGTGCTAAAGACGCAGGCCCGGGCGGGTACACTGATGCTTTCTTT.

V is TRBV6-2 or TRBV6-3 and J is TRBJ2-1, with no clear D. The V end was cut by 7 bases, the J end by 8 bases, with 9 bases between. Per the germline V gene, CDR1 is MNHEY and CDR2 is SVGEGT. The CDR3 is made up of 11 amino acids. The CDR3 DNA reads TGTGCCAGCAATTATAACCATGAGCAGTTCTTC. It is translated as CASNYNHEQFF.

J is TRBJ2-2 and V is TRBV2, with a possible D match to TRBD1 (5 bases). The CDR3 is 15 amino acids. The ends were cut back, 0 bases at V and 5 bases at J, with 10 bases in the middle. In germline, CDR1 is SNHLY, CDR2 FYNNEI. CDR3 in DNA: TGTGCCAGCAGTGAAGCAGAGGCAGGGACCGGGGAGCTGTTTTTT. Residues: CASSEAEAGTGELFF.

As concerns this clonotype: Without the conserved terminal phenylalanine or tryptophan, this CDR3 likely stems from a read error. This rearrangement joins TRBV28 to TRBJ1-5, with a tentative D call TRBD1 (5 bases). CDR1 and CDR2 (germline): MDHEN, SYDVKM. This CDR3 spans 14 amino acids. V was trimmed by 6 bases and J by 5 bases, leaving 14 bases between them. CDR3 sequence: CASSLTDRYQPQHY. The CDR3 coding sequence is TGTGCCAGCAGCCTAACTGACAGATATCAGCCCCAGCATTAT.

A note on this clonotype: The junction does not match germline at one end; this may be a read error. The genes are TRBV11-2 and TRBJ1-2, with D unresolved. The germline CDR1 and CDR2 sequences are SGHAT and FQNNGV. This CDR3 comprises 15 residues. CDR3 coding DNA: TGTGACAGCAGCCATAGAAGCGCGAGCAACTATGGCTACACCTTC. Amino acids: CDSSHRSASNYGYTF.

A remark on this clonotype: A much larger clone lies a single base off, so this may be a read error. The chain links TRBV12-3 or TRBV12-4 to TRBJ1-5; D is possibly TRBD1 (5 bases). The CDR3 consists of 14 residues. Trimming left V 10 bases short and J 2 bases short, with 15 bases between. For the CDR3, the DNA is TGTGCCACCAGCAAGGGACGGGGCAATCAGCCCCAGCATTTT. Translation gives CATSKGRGNQPQHF.

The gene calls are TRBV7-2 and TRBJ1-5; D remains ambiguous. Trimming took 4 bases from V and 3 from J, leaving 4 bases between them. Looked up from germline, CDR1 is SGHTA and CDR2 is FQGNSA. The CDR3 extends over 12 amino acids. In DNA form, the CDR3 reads TGTGCCAGCAGCTATAACAATCAGCCCCAGCATTTT. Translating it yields CASSYNNQPQHF.

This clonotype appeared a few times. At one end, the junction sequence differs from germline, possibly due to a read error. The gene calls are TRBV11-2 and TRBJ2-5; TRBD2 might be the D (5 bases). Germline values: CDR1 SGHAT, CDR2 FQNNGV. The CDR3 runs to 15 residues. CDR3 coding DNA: TGTGCCTGCAGCTTAATTATTAGCAGAGGGGAGACCCAGTACTTC. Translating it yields CACSLIISRGETQYF.

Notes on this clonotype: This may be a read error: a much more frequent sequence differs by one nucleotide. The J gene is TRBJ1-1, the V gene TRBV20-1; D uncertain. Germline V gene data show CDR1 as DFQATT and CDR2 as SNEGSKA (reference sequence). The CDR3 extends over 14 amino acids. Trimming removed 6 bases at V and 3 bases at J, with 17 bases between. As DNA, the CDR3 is TGCAGTGCCCGCCGCCTAGTGTTGGACACTGAAGCTTTCTTT. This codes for CSARRLVLDTEAFF.

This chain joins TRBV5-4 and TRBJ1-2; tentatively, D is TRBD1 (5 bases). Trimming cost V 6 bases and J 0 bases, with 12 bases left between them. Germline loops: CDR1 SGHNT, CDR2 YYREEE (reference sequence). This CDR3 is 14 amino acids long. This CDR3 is CASNVGTANYGYTF. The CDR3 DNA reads TGTGCCAGCAACGTTGGGACGGCTAACTATGGCTACACCTTC.

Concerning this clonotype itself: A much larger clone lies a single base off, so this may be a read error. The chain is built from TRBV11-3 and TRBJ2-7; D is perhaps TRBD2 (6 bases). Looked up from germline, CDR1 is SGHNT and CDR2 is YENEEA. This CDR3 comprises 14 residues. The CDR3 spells CASTLAATAYEQYF. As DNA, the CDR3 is TGTGCCAGCACCTTAGCGGCCACTGCGTACGAGCAGTACTTC. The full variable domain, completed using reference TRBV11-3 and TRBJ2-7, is EAGVVQSPRYKIIEKKQPVAFWCNPISGHNTLYWYLQNLGQGPELLIRYENEEAVDDSQLPKDRFSAERLKGVDSTLKIQPAELGDSAVYLCASTLAATAYEQYFGPGTRLTVT.

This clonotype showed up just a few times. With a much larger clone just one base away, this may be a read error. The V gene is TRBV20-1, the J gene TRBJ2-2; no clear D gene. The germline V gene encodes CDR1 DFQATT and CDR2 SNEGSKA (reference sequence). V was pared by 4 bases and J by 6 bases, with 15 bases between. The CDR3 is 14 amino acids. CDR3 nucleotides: TGCAGTGCTACCTCAGCCCCCCACGCCGGGGAGCTGTTTTTT. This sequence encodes CSATSAPHAGELFF.

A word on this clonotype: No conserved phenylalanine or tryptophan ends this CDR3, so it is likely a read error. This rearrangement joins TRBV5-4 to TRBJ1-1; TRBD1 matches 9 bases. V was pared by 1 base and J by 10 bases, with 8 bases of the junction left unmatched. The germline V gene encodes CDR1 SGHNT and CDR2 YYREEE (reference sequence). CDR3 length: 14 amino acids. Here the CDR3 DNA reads TGTGCCAGCAGCTTGACAGGGGGCCCGGCTGGAGCTTTCATT. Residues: CASSLTGGPAGAFI.

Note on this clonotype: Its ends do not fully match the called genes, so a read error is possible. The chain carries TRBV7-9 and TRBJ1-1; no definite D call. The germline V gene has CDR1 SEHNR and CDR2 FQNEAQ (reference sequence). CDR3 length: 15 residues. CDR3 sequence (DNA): TGCGCCAACAGCTTAGCGCGTGAGAGACACACTGAAGCTTTCTTT. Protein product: CANSLARERHTEAFF.

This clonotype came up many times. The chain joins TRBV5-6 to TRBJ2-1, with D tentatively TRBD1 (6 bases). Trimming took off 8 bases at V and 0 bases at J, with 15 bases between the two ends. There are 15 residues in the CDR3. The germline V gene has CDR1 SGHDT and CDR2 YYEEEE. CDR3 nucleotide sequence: TGTGCCAGTAACAGGGATATTAGCTCCTACAATGAGCAGTTCTTC. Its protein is CASNRDISSYNEQFF.

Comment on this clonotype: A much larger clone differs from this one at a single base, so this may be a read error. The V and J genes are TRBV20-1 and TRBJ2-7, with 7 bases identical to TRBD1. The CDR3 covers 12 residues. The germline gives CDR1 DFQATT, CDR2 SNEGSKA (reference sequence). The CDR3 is CSAPGTVYEEYF. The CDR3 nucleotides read TGCAGTGCTCCCGGGACAGTCTACGAGGAGTACTTC.

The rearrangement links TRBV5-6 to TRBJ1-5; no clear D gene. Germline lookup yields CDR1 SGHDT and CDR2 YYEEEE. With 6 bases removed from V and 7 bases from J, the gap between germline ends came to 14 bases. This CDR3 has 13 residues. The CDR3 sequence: CASNYWVGQPQHF. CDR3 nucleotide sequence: TGTGCCAGCAACTACTGGGTCGGGCAGCCCCAGCATTTT.